The rows below give T cell receptor beta chains drawn from one sample of a study of T cells after yellow fever vaccination. TCRdb re-derived calls from the 5' RACE reads in MiXCR, one entry per CDR3 protein. The sample shows roughly 320,000 distinct CDR3 sequences, around 10% of them seen only once. Specimen: CD4+ T cells sorted from PBMCs, collected 45 days after the yellow fever booster vaccination. These receptors all stem from a man younger than 30 who received the YFV17D yellow fever vaccine. CDR3s include the opening cysteine and the closing phenylalanine or tryptophan. A D gene is named only where the DNA matches it firmly. Only some rows state a clone size, as once, few, many or a class for expanded clones.

size: few; V: TRBV6-5; J: TRBJ2-2; D: TRBD1; DNA: TGTGCCAGCAGCTATTACAGGGGCGCGGACACCGGGGAGCTGTTTTTT; CDR3: CASSYYRGADTGELFF
size: few; V: TRBV5-1; J: TRBJ1-3; D: TRBD1; DNA: TGCGCCAGCAGCCTACAGGGGGCAGAGACTGGAAACACCATATATTTT; CDR3: CASSLQGAETGNTIYF
size: -; V: TRBV20-1; J: TRBJ2-3; D: TRBD1; DNA: TGCAGCGCCCAGGAAGGGACAGTAAAGAGGGAAGATACGCAGTATTTT; CDR3: CSAQEGTVKREDTQYF
size: -; V: TRBV6-2/TRBV6-3; J: TRBJ1-5; D: TRBD1; DNA: TGTGCCAGCGGGACAGAGAATCAGCCCCAGCATTTT; CDR3: CASGTENQPQHF
size: -; V: TRBV13; J: TRBJ2-5; D: TRBD2; DNA: TGTGCCAGCAGCCCCCGACCTTGGACTAGCGGAGGCGAGACCCAGTACTTC; CDR3: CASSPRPWTSGGETQYF
size: few; V: TRBV4-1; J: TRBJ1-6; D: -; DNA: TGCGCCAGCAGCCGTCGGGTACCTTCACCCCTCCACTTT; CDR3: CASSRRVPSPLHF
size: many; V: TRBV6-2/TRBV6-3; J: TRBJ2-1; D: -; DNA: TGTGCCAGCAGTTACTGGGCTACCCCCAATGAGCAGTTCTTC; CDR3: CASSYWATPNEQFF
size: -; V: TRBV4-1; J: TRBJ1-2; D: -; DNA: TGCGCCAGCAGCCAAGATTGGGTGGGTCGTGGCTACACCTTC; CDR3: CASSQDWVGRGYTF
size: few; V: TRBV5-6; J: TRBJ2-5; D: TRBD1; DNA: TGTGCCAGCAGCTTGGGGCAGGGGGACGTGACCCAGTACTTC; CDR3: CASSLGQGDVTQYF
size: -; V: TRBV7-9; J: TRBJ1-5; D: -; DNA: TGTGCCAGCAGCTTAGATGGGTTCAATCAGCCCCAGCATTTT; CDR3: CASSLDGFNQPQHF
size: few; V: TRBV10-3; J: TRBJ2-2; D: -; DNA: TGTGCCATCAGTGTTCTATGGCAGGGGTCCGGGGAGCTGTTTTTT; CDR3: CAISVLWQGSGELFF
size: many; V: TRBV6-5; J: TRBJ1-2; D: -; DNA: TGTGCCAGCAGTTACTCGACCAGGGGAGGCTACACCTTC; CDR3: CASSYSTRGGYTF
size: -; V: TRBV5-1; J: TRBJ1-4; D: TRBD1; DNA: TGCGCCAGCAGCTTGGCAAGGACAGGGGTCGGGAATGAAAAACTGTTTTTT; CDR3: CASSLARTGVGNEKLFF
size: -; V: TRBV24-1; J: TRBJ2-5; D: -; DNA: TGTGCCACCAGGGCGGCAGCCCAAGAGACCCAGTACTTC; CDR3: CATRAAAQETQYF
size: -; V: TRBV12-3/TRBV12-4; J: TRBJ1-6; D: -; DNA: TGTGCCAGCTCGGCCGCCGTTGGGGTCGTTTCCTATAATTCACCCCTCCACTTT; CDR3: CASSAAVGVVSYNSPLHF
size: few; V: TRBV6-6; J: TRBJ2-5; D: TRBD2; DNA: TGTGCCAGCAGGACCACTAGCGGAGAGACCCAGTACTTC; CDR3: CASRTTSGETQYF
size: many; V: TRBV29-1; J: TRBJ2-5; D: TRBD2; DNA: TGCAGCGCGGGACTAGCGGTCGAGGAGACCCAGTACTTC; CDR3: CSAGLAVEETQYF
size: -; V: TRBV7-8; J: TRBJ2-1; D: TRBD2; DNA: TGTGCCAGCAGCTTAGGGGACTACCAACACAATGAGCAGTTCTTC; CDR3: CASSLGDYQHNEQFF
size: -; V: TRBV9; J: TRBJ1-4; D: TRBD1; DNA: TGTGCCAGCGGCCGGACAGGAGGCCATGAAAAACTGTTTTTT; CDR3: CASGRTGGHEKLFF
size: many; V: TRBV6-6; J: TRBJ1-1; D: -; DNA: TGTGCCAGCAGTACGGAAGAAGCTTTCTTT; CDR3: CASSTEEAFF
size: -; V: TRBV9; J: TRBJ1-1; D: -; DNA: TGTGCCACTGGGAGAGGAGCGAACACTGAAGCTTTCTTT; CDR3: CATGRGANTEAFF
size: -; V: TRBV7-9; J: TRBJ2-5; D: TRBD2; DNA: TGTGCCGGGACTAGGTCCGAGGAGACCCAGTACTTC; CDR3: CAGTRSEETQYF
size: many; V: TRBV5-1; J: TRBJ1-4; D: TRBD1; DNA: TGCGCCAGCAGCCCCGGACAGGATTCGAGTAATGAAAAACTGTTTTTT; CDR3: CASSPGQDSSNEKLFF
size: few; V: TRBV6-2/TRBV6-3; J: TRBJ2-1; D: -; DNA: TGTGCCAGCAGGCGGGACAACAACGATGAGCAGTTCTTC; CDR3: CASRRDNNDEQFF
size: -; V: TRBV5-6; J: TRBJ2-3; D: TRBD2; DNA: TGTGCCAGCAGTCAACGACTAGCACAAAGCACAGATACGCAGTATTTT; CDR3: CASSQRLAQSTDTQYF